This TCR beta chain was identified during a study of blood T cells in healthy people across ages. Study-wide results and caveats: TCR beta diversity, measured per million T cells, fell in a roughly linear way with age. Strong correlation linked observed beta diversity and percent naive T cells.

Next came a second PCR, run for roughly 6 to 11 cycles, which used a sample-barcoded 5' primer along with a J-beta primer mix. TCRdb ran MiXCR on the 5' RACE reads and lists one entry per CDR3 protein. The top ten hold under 8.5% of the sample, which has about 1.4 million distinct CDR3 sequences, approximately 59% seen once. Staff drew around 10 milliliters of peripheral blood from each donor. A few counts support this clonotype. Its antigen is undetermined. CDR3 length equals 15 residues. Germline V gene sequence: CDR1 MNHEY, CDR2 SVGAGI. The germline V and J ends were trimmed by 8 bases and 5 bases, with 21 bases remaining between them.

The chain joins TRBV6-5 to TRBJ2-5; D perhaps matches TRBD2 (7 bases). This sequence originates from a man aged 18 to 29 in good health. Sequencing was carried out using blood. The CDR3 DNA is TGTGCCAGCGGTTTAGGGGGGGGCCTTCGGGAGACCCAGTACTTC. Its translation: CASGLGGGLRETQYF.